Listed below are T cell receptor beta chains from one sample, sequenced in a study of T cell repertoires in cytomegalovirus infection. No antigen has been assigned to these receptors. TCRdb reprocessed the reads with MiXCR, giving one entry per CDR3 protein. This repertoire shows more than 65,000 distinct CDR3 sequences, roughly half found once; its top ten account for approximately 93%. Sample: CD8+ T cells from cultured PBMCs, taken from culture after CMV antigen stimulation. The receptor source for this set is a human donor in good health (CMV status not recorded). Some clones in this sample may be carry-over from other donors' samples. The CDR3 runs from the conserved cysteine through the conserved F or W. The D gene is left open where the match is weak. Expanded clones get a size class; other rows say once, few or many, or leave the size out.

V	D	J	size	DNA	CDR3
TRBV7-6	TRBD1	TRBJ1-1	few	TGTGCCAGCAGCCCCCGCGACAGGGGACGGAACACTGAAGCTTTCTTT	CASSPRDRGRNTEAFF
TRBV4-1	NA	TRBJ2-1	many	TGCGCCAGCAGCCAAGGAGGGAATGAGCAGTTCTTC	CASSQGGNEQFF
TRBV2	NA	TRBJ2-5	once	TGTGCCAGCACCATGATCCCAGAATTAGCGGACCAAGAGACCCAGTACTTC	CASTMIPELADQETQYF
TRBV12-3/TRBV12-4	NA	TRBJ1-2	few	TGTGCCAGCAGCCCCGAGCTGACAGTCTATGGCTACACCTTC	CASSPELTVYGYTF
TRBV4-2	NA	TRBJ2-3	NA	TGTGCCAGCAGCCAAGATTTTCGTCGTACAGATACGCAGTATTTT	CASSQDFRRTDTQYF
TRBV7-9	TRBD1	TRBJ2-5	NA	TGTGCCAGCAGCTACCGACAGGGGGCAGAGACCCAGTACTTC	CASSYRQGAETQYF
TRBV28	TRBD1	TRBJ2-3	few	TGTGCCAGCAGTTTGGGACAGGGGAGCACAGATACGCAGTATTTT	CASSLGQGSTDTQYF
TRBV6-2/TRBV6-3	TRBD2	TRBJ2-5	few	TGTGCCAGCAGTGACGTAGCGGGAGAGCTTCAAGAGACCCAGTACTTC	CASSDVAGELQETQYF
TRBV2	NA	TRBJ2-3	NA	TGTGCCAGGATCCCCCGGGACTCCCCAGATACGCAGTATTTT	CARIPRDSPDTQYF
TRBV24-1	TRBD2	TRBJ2-2	NA	TGTGCCACCAGTGATACCGGGACTAGCGGGAGTTTTGTAGGCACCGGGGAGCTGTTTTTT	CATSDTGTSGSFVGTGELFF
TRBV3-1	NA	TRBJ1-5	NA	TGTGCCAGCAGCCAAGATATAAGTAGCAATCAGCCCCAGCATTTT	CASSQDISSNQPQHF
TRBV30	NA	TRBJ2-1	few	TGTGCCTGGGGGAACTCCCAGGGACCCGAGCAGTTCTTC	CAWGNSQGPEQFF
TRBV7-6	TRBD1	TRBJ2-7	NA	TGTGCCAGCAGCCCACCCGACAGGGGTTCCTACGAGCAGTACTTC	CASSPPDRGSYEQYF
TRBV30	NA	TRBJ1-1	NA	TGTGCCTGGAGTGTAGGTCCCGTCGGTACTGAAGCTTTCTTT	CAWSVGPVGTEAFF
TRBV7-2	NA	TRBJ1-5	few	TGTGCCAGCAGCTTAGGAAAGGGGTATCAGCCCCAGCATTTT	CASSLGKGYQPQHF
TRBV12-3/TRBV12-4	TRBD1	TRBJ2-3	NA	TGTGCCAGCAGCTCTAACCCCCCGGGACAGGGGGCAGATACGCAGTATTTT	CASSSNPPGQGADTQYF
TRBV7-8	NA	TRBJ1-5	NA	TGTGCCAGCAGCTTAGGAGGGGGGTACAGATTCAATCAGCCCCAGCATTTT	CASSLGGGYRFNQPQHF
TRBV7-2	TRBD2	TRBJ2-3	NA	TGTGCCAGCAGCCTGGGACTAGCGGGACAGGCAGATACGCAGTATTTT	CASSLGLAGQADTQYF
TRBV6-1	TRBD2	TRBJ2-3	NA	TGTGCCAGCAGTGAAGAGCGGGGGAGCACAGATACGCAGTATTTT	CASSEERGSTDTQYF
TRBV5-6	NA	TRBJ1-3	NA	TGTGCCAGCAGCCCCCCCCCTACTCTGGACTCGGGAAACACCATATATTTT	CASSPPPTLDSGNTIYF
TRBV10-3	NA	TRBJ1-4	NA	TGTGCCATCAGTGACACCGGGATAGAGAATGAAAAACTGTTTTTT	CAISDTGIENEKLFF
TRBV7-2	NA	TRBJ1-1	few	TGTGCCAGCAGCGCCAGAATCGGGACGGCTAGAATGAACACTGAAGCTTTCTTT	CASSARIGTARMNTEAFF
TRBV7-3	TRBD1	TRBJ2-2	few	TGTGCCAGCAGCCGGGGACAGGGTAACACCGGGGAGCTGTTTTTT	CASSRGQGNTGELFF
TRBV7-8	NA	TRBJ2-1	NA	TGTGCCAGCAGCTTAGGTCTTTTTGGCGATGAGCAGTTCTTC	CASSLGLFGDEQFF
TRBV6-5	NA	TRBJ1-5	NA	TGTGCCAGCGGAGACCAGCCCCAGCATTTT	CASGDQPQHF
TRBV11-2	NA	TRBJ2-3	once	TGTGCCAGCAGCTTAGTTCCGAGCGGATACACAGATACGCAGTATTTT	CASSLVPSGYTDTQYF
TRBV6-1	NA	TRBJ2-7	NA	TGTGCCAGCAGTGACGCAGTAGGGGCCTACGAGCAGTACTTC	CASSDAVGAYEQYF